These T cell receptor beta chains were read from a single sample in a study of T cells in Graves' hyperthyroidism and ophthalmopathy. TCRdb ran MiXCR on the multiplex PCR reads and lists one entry per CDR3 protein. The sample shows hundreds of thousands of distinct CDR3 sequences, approximately 15% of them seen only once. Sequenced material: blood. The receptors stem from a woman aged 18 to 35 with Graves' hyperthyroidism. The conserved cysteine and the conserved F or W are not part of the CDR3 here. A D gene is named only where the DNA matches it firmly.

J gene,D gene,V gene,CDR3 protein
TRBJ1-5,NA,TRBV5-1,ASSLSGRGQPQH
TRBJ2-3,TRBD2,TRBV4-1,ASSQDGRGGPVDTQY
TRBJ1-1,NA,TRBV7-9,ASSLGSEQRAF
TRBJ1-1,TRBD1,TRBV19,ASRGTGGNTEAF
TRBJ2-7,NA,TRBV10-3,AISESTGRYEQY
TRBJ2-7,TRBD2,TRBV9,ASSGPGTSGGEQY
TRBJ1-1,NA,TRBV12-3/TRBV12-4,ASSLGALGTEAF
TRBJ1-1,TRBD1,TRBV7-8,ASSSKKTGLEAF
TRBJ2-2,TRBD2,TRBV3-1,ASSQGRLAGGPITGELF
TRBJ2-6,TRBD1,TRBV9,ASSHGQETLGANVLT
TRBJ1-4,NA,TRBV7-6,ASSPQTDVKEKLF
TRBJ2-3,NA,TRBV5-1,ASSPGRESADTQY
TRBJ2-1,TRBD2,TRBV29-1,SVGLAGAYNEQF
TRBJ2-1,TRBD2,TRBV2,ASSPGLNRKTLNNEQF
TRBJ2-2,NA,TRBV5-1,ASSRDPINTGELF
TRBJ2-7,TRBD1,TRBV12-3/TRBV12-4,ASGRTGANYEQY
TRBJ1-4,NA,TRBV15,ATSRDPGGDEKLF
TRBJ1-2,NA,TRBV25-1,ASSEGGGGYNYGYT
TRBJ1-5,NA,TRBV6-2/TRBV6-3,ASSDSLNSNQPQH
TRBJ1-2,NA,TRBV20-1,SATAGGFDYGYT
TRBJ1-3,TRBD1,TRBV2,ASSDRGFGNTIY
TRBJ1-2,TRBD1,TRBV27,ASSDPGQGAQGYT
TRBJ2-5,TRBD2,TRBV5-1,ASSWGTSMGQETQY
TRBJ2-1,TRBD2,TRBV6-1,ASSEARGGVGEQF
TRBJ2-7,NA,TRBV2,ASASDRSSYEQY
TRBJ1-2,NA,TRBV20-1,SARDRGARGYT
TRBJ2-1,NA,TRBV7-2,ASSVAAGTPSEQF
TRBJ2-1,TRBD2,TRBV7-3,ASSLSGGACNEQF
TRBJ1-5,NA,TRBV6-1,ASSESTENQPQH
TRBJ2-1,TRBD2,TRBV7-9,ASIPSGGPYNEQF
TRBJ1-2,NA,TRBV12-3/TRBV12-4,ASTSGTGNYGYT
TRBJ2-7,NA,TRBV5-5,ASSWARGSYEQY
TRBJ2-3,TRBD2,TRBV20-1,SARELTSGSGLLTDTQY
TRBJ1-6,NA,TRBV5-1,ASSLGNSPLH
TRBJ2-1,TRBD2,TRBV7-3,ASSLSGRAGYNEQF
TRBJ1-4,TRBD1,TRBV7-9,ASSATGGGNEKLF